The clone carrying this T cell receptor beta chain was detected ten times or more. V lost 2 bases and J lost 8, with 4 bases in between. The CDR3 runs 11 residues. Per the germline V gene, CDR1 is MDHEN and CDR2 is SYDVKM. This sample stems from a study of T-cell reconstitution after alpha-beta-depleted transplantation in children. A TCRbeta library incorporating unique molecular identifiers was prepared. TCRdb re-called the PCR reads with MiXCR, one entry per CDR3 protein. The table lists hundreds of thousands of distinct CDR3 sequences, approximately 13% of them singletons. Sequenced here: PBMCs, mostly from graft donor cells, sampled 360 days after TCRalphabeta/CD19-depleted stem cell transplant. V gene TRBV28 combines with J gene TRBJ2-1; D not certain. The receptor's source is a male patient younger than 18 who had a stem cell transplant for acute myeloid leukemia, so the T cells may come from the graft donor. The CDR3 here is CASSLMDEQFF. For the CDR3, the DNA is TGTGCCAGCAGTTTAATGGATGAGCAGTTCTTC.